A selection of T cell receptor beta chains follows, all from one sample in a study of Graves' ophthalmopathy and Graves' hyperthyroidism. TCRdb itself ran the multiplex PCR reads through MiXCR, one entry per CDR3 protein. The sample has 300,000 to 450,000 distinct CDR3 sequences; about a sixth are singletons. The source material was peripheral blood. The receptors come from an adult woman with stable Graves' hyperthyroidism. Both conserved end residues are part of each CDR3. D genes are given only for firm matches. Some rows mark clone size as missing; the rest say once, few, many or name a class of expanded clone.

J	D	size	V	DNA	CDR3
TRBJ2-7	TRBD2	many	TRBV4-2	TGTGCCAGCAGCCAAGACAGGACTAGCGGGAGGATTGCCGAGCAGTACTTC	CASSQDRTSGRIAEQYF
TRBJ2-2	TRBD2	many	TRBV12-3/TRBV12-4	TGTGCCAGCAGTTTAGGGACTAGCGGGACCGGGGAGCTGTTTTTT	CASSLGTSGTGELFF
TRBJ2-3	TRBD2	few	TRBV5-1	TGCGCCAGCAGCTCCCTAGCGGGAGTGTTGACAGATACGCAGTATTTT	CASSSLAGVLTDTQYF
TRBJ1-6	-	many	TRBV12-5	TGTGCTAGTGGTTTGGGGCTTGGGACGGGAAATTCACCCCTCCACTTT	CASGLGLGTGNSPLHF
TRBJ2-5	TRBD1	many	TRBV6-1	TGTGCCAGCAGGCAGGGGGCTTGGGAGACCCAGTACTTC	CASRQGAWETQYF
TRBJ1-2	-	-	TRBV6-1	TGTGCCAGCAAGAGTTTGGGGAACTATGGCTACACCTTC	CASKSLGNYGYTF
TRBJ2-5	TRBD1	few	TRBV20-1	TGCAGTGCTAGGGGACAGGGGGCTGTCCAAGAGACCCAGTACTTC	CSARGQGAVQETQYF
TRBJ1-2	TRBD1	few	TRBV5-1	TGCGCCAGCAGCTCCGGGACAGGGGTATTCTATGGCTACACCTTC	CASSSGTGVFYGYTF
TRBJ2-5	-	many	TRBV28	TGTGCCGCTAGGGGGTACCAAGAGACCCAGTACTTC	CAARGYQETQYF
TRBJ1-5	-	many	TRBV12-3/TRBV12-4	TGTGCCAGCAGTACCCGACTGACGGGCAATCGGCCCCAGCATTTT	CASSTRLTGNRPQHF
TRBJ2-7	TRBD2	-	TRBV4-1	TGCGCCAGCAGCCTTTCTAGCGGTAACAACTACGAGCAGTACTTC	CASSLSSGNNYEQYF
TRBJ1-5	-	many	TRBV28	TGTGCCAGCAGCCGGGATCAGCCCCAGCATTTT	CASSRDQPQHF
TRBJ1-2	TRBD1	many	TRBV10-2	TGCGCCAGCAGTGAGCAGACAGGGGGGACGAGCTATGGCTACACCTTC	CASSEQTGGTSYGYTF
TRBJ2-7	TRBD2	many	TRBV7-6	TGTGCCAGCAGCCACGCGTTTGCGGGAGAAAACGAGCAGTACTTC	CASSHAFAGENEQYF
TRBJ2-5	-	many	TRBV28	TGTGCCAGCAGTTCATTTGCAGGGTCCGAGACCCAGTACTTC	CASSSFAGSETQYF
TRBJ1-2	TRBD1	-	TRBV6-1	TGTGCCAGCCAATGGACAGGGGGAAGCTATGGCTACACCTTC	CASQWTGGSYGYTF
TRBJ1-1	-	many	TRBV11-2	TGTGCCAGCAGCTTAGGTCGGAGGAACACTGAAGCTTTCTTT	CASSLGRRNTEAFF
TRBJ1-1	-	many	TRBV10-3	TGTGCCATCGGTCGGGGGACCGGGGGCCGTGTATCGGTAGCTTTCTTT	CAIGRGTGGRVSVAFF
TRBJ1-5	TRBD1	-	TRBV12-3/TRBV12-4	TGTGCCAGCAGTCCACAGGGGGGAAGTCAGCCCCAGCATTTT	CASSPQGGSQPQHF
TRBJ2-7	TRBD1	many	TRBV6-1	TGTGCCAGCCTGGGGACAGGGGCTTACGAGCAGTACTTC	CASLGTGAYEQYF
TRBJ1-5	TRBD1	many	TRBV6-1	TGTGCCAGCAGTGTGGCAGGACAGGGGGGTCAGCCCCAGCATTTT	CASSVAGQGGQPQHF
TRBJ1-6	TRBD1	many	TRBV12-3/TRBV12-4	TGTGCCAGCAGTTTGGAGACAGGGAGCCTCCACTTT	CASSLETGSLHF
TRBJ2-5	TRBD1	many	TRBV20-1	TGCAGTGCTAGAGCCGACATGACAGGGGGCACCAGGACCCAGTACTTC	CSARADMTGGTRTQYF
TRBJ2-3	-	-	TRBV7-3	TGTGCCAGCAGCCTTCTGACAGATACGGATACGCAGTATTTT	CASSLLTDTDTQYF
TRBJ1-6	-	-	TRBV2	TGTGCCAGCACTGAAGGGTTCGCAAATTCACCCCTCCACTTT	CASTEGFANSPLHF
TRBJ1-1	-	few	TRBV6-1	TGTGCCAGCAGTGTTGGTCGAACGACTGAAGCTTTCTTT	CASSVGRTTEAFF
TRBJ1-5	TRBD1	-	TRBV7-8	TGTGCCAGCAGCTTAGCCCGGACAGGGGGGGTTTTGCCCCAGCATTTT	CASSLARTGGVLPQHF
TRBJ1-2	-	-	TRBV6-1	TGTGCCAGCAGCGCGCAGGGTGTAAAATATGGCTACACCTTC	CASSAQGVKYGYTF
TRBJ2-5	TRBD1	many	TRBV10-3	TGTGCCATCAGTGGGACAGGGGCAGAGACCCAGTACTTC	CAISGTGAETQYF
TRBJ2-7	-	many	TRBV2	TGTGCCAGCGTACGGACCTACGAGCAGTACTTC	CASVRTYEQYF
TRBJ2-7	TRBD2	-	TRBV7-9	TGTGCCAGCAGCTCCAGCGGGGGGGAGTCCTACGAGCAGTACTTC	CASSSSGGESYEQYF
TRBJ2-5	-	-	TRBV6-2/TRBV6-3	TGTGCCAGCAGTTCTTACCAATTAGAGACCCAGTACTTC	CASSSYQLETQYF
TRBJ1-1	-	many	TRBV20-1	TGCAGTCCCATGGGCCAGCCGAACACTGAAGCTTTCTTT	CSPMGQPNTEAFF
TRBJ1-2	-	-	TRBV6-2/TRBV6-3	TGTGCCAGCAGTTACTCGGAGACGTATGGCTACACCTTC	CASSYSETYGYTF
TRBJ1-6	-	once	TRBV6-1	TGTGCCAGCAGTCCCGACAGCGCTAATTCACCCCTCCACTTT	CASSPDSANSPLHF
TRBJ2-2	-	many	TRBV12-5	TGTGCTAGTGGTTTTGGGTCAAACACCGGGGAGCTGTTTTTT	CASGFGSNTGELFF
TRBJ1-6	-	many	TRBV3-1	TGTGCCAGCAGCCAACTACAGGGTTTTAATTCACCCCTCCACTTT	CASSQLQGFNSPLHF
TRBJ1-5	TRBD1	-	TRBV12-3/TRBV12-4	TGTGCCAGCAGCACAGGGGAGCATCAGCCCCAGCATTTT	CASSTGEHQPQHF
TRBJ2-7	TRBD2	-	TRBV5-1	TGCGCCAGCAACCCACTAGCGGGTACGAGCTCCTACGAGCAGTACTTC	CASNPLAGTSSYEQYF
TRBJ1-5	-	many	TRBV19	TGTGCCAGTAGTGCCCTTCTTTATCCAGGTAGCAATCAGCCCCAGCATTTT	CASSALLYPGSNQPQHF
TRBJ2-5	TRBD1	few	TRBV20-1	TGCAGTGCTAGGTTTGGGACAGGGAACCAAGAGACCCAGTACTTC	CSARFGTGNQETQYF
TRBJ2-5	-	many	TRBV6-5	TGTGCCAGCAGCCCCTCGGGACCACCAAGTGGGACCCAGTACTTC	CASSPSGPPSGTQYF
TRBJ2-7	TRBD1	-	TRBV7-8	TGTGCCAGCAGCTTTTCCGGGACAGGGATGAACTACGAGCAGTACTTC	CASSFSGTGMNYEQYF
TRBJ2-5	-	many	TRBV29-1	TGCAGCGTTGATCGTAGGGGGGAGGGAAGCCAAGAGACCCAGTACTTC	CSVDRRGEGSQETQYF
TRBJ1-1	-	many	TRBV5-1	TGCGCCAGCAGCTTGGCCCCTCTGGCAGGGCAGGACACTGAAGCTTTCTTT	CASSLAPLAGQDTEAFF
TRBJ1-2	TRBD1	many	TRBV24-1	TGTGCCACCAGTGATAACGGGGACAGGATGGATGGCTACACCTTC	CATSDNGDRMDGYTF
TRBJ2-7	TRBD2	many	TRBV5-6	TGTGCCAGCAGCACGGGACTAGCGGGAAGGCGCGAGCAGTACTTC	CASSTGLAGRREQYF
TRBJ2-6	-	many	TRBV19	TGTGCCAGTAGTACCACAGGAAAAGGGTCTGGGGCCAACGTCCTGACTTTC	CASSTTGKGSGANVLTF
TRBJ2-5	-	many	TRBV20-1	TGCAGTGCTAGAGATCCCGGGAGTAGCGGAGAGACCCAGTACTTC	CSARDPGSSGETQYF
TRBJ1-5	-	many	TRBV30	TGTGCCTGGAGGGGGTCCCTAAATCAGCCCCAGCATTTT	CAWRGSLNQPQHF
TRBJ1-1	TRBD1	many	TRBV11-2	TGTGCCAGCAGCTGGGGGGACAGTAAGAACACTGAAGCTTTCTTT	CASSWGDSKNTEAFF
TRBJ2-7	TRBD1	-	TRBV7-9	TGTGCCAGCGGCAAGGACAGGGGGCCCGACGAGCAGTACTTC	CASGKDRGPDEQYF
TRBJ2-2	-	many	TRBV12-3/TRBV12-4	TGTGCCAGCAGTTACCGGACCGGGGAGCTGTTTTTT	CASSYRTGELFF
TRBJ2-7	TRBD1	many	TRBV12-3/TRBV12-4	TGTGCCAGCAGGCGGGACAGGGTAGGCTACGAGCAGTACTTC	CASRRDRVGYEQYF
TRBJ2-2	-	few	TRBV18	TGTGCCAGCCCCATTGAACCAAGTGGGACCGGGGAGCTGTTTTTT	CASPIEPSGTGELFF
TRBJ2-7	-	-	TRBV2	TGTGCCAGCAGTGAAGTCAGCGGGCTGAGGTCCTACGAGCAGTACTTC	CASSEVSGLRSYEQYF
TRBJ2-7	TRBD2	many	TRBV7-8	TGTGCCAGCAGCACACCCTCGACTCTAGCGGGAGGATACGAGCAGTACTTC	CASSTPSTLAGGYEQYF
TRBJ1-1	TRBD1	-	TRBV6-2/TRBV6-3	TGTGCCAGCAGTTACTTTGCCGCCGGGACAGCAGCTTGGAACACTGAAGCTTTCTTT	CASSYFAAGTAAWNTEAFF
TRBJ1-1	-	many	TRBV9	TGTGCCAGCAGCCCGCGGAGTGGCCTTATTGAAGCTTTCTTT	CASSPRSGLIEAFF
TRBJ2-7	-	-	TRBV27	TGTGCCAGCAGCCAGCGGAGGGGGTCCTCCTACGAGCAGTACTTC	CASSQRRGSSYEQYF